The clone carrying this T cell receptor beta chain was recorded many times. Two-round multiplex PCR on genomic DNA was the method by which TCR beta CDR3 was amplified. Amplification during the initial PCR round employed primers specific to each TRBV and TRBJ gene. TCRdb itself ran the multiplex PCR reads through MiXCR, one entry per CDR3 protein. The repertoire includes 13,000 to 15,000 distinct CDR3 sequences, more than 35% of them detected once, and around two fifths sits in the top ten. These data come from a study of prognosis after radiotherapy for stage I lung cancer. Per germline, CDR1 SNHLY and CDR2 FYNNEI. This CDR3 comprises 13 residues. V lost 6 bases and J lost 5, with 13 bases in between.

The chain couples TRBV2 to TRBJ1-2; D call uncertain. Sequencing used PBMCs, obtained before or after stereotactic body radiation therapy (not recorded which). The source is a donor over 45 with non-small cell lung cancer. The CDR3 DNA reads TGTGCCAGCAGCCGCGTGACCGGGTATGGCTACACCTTC. It specifies CASSRVTGYGYTF.